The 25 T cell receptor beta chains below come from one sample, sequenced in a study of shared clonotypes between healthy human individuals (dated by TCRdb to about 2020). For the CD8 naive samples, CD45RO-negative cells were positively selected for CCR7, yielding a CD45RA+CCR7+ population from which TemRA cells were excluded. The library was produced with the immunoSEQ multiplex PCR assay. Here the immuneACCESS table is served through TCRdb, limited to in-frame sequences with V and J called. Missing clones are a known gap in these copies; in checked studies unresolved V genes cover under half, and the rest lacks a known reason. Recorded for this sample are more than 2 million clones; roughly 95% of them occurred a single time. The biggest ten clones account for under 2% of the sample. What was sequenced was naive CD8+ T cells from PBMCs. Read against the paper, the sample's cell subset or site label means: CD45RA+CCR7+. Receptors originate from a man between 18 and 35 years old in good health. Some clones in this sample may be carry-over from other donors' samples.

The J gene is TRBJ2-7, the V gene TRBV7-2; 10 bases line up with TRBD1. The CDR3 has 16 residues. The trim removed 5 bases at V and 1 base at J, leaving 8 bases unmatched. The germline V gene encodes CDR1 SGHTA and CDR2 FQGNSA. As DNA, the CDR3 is TGTGCCAGCAGCACGGGGGGACAGGGGCCATCCTACGAGCAGTACTTC. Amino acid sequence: CASSTGGQGPSYEQYF.

CDR3 DNA: TGTGCCAGCAGCCAGCGGGGGACAGGGAGGGATGAGCAGTTCTTC. Amino acids: CASSQRGTGRDEQFF. V usage is TRBV11-2 and J usage is TRBJ2-1, with D perhaps matching TRBD1 (9 bases). V dropped 5 bases and J dropped 8 bases, with 19 bases sitting between them. The CDR3 contains 15 residues. Germline CDR1 SGHAT, CDR2 FQNNGV.

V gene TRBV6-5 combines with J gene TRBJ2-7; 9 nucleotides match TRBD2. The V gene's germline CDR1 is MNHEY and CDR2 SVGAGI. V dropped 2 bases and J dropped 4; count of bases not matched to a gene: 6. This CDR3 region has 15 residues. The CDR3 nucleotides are TGTGCCAGCAGTTACGAGGCGGGAGGGGTATACGAGCAGTACTTC. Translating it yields CASSYEAGGVYEQYF.

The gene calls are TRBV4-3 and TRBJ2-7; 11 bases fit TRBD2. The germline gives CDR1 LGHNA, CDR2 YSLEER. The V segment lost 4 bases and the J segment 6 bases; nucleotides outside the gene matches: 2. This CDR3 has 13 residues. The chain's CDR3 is CASSLAGGSEQYF. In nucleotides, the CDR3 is TGCGCCAGCAGCCTAGCGGGAGGGAGCGAGCAGTACTTC.

CDR3 DNA sequence: TGTGCCAGCAGCCCCAACACTTGGGAGACCCAGTACTTC. It specifies CASSPNTWETQYF. V and J are TRBV14 and TRBJ2-5; D is undetermined. Germline-derived CDR1 and CDR2 are SGHDN and FVKESK. The V end was cut by 4 bases, the J end by 5 bases, with 11 bases between. CDR3 size: 13 residues.

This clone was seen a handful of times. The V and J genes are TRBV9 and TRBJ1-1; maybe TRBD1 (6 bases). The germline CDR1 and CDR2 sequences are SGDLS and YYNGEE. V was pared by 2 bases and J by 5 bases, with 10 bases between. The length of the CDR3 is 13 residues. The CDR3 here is CASSVRGTTEAFF. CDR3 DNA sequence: TGTGCCAGCAGCGTCAGGGGTACGACTGAAGCTTTCTTT. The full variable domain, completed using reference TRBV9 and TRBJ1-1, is DSGVTQTPKHLITATGQRVTLRCSPRSGDLSVYWYQQSLDQGLQFLIQYYNGEERAKGNILERFSAQQFPDLHSELNLSSLELGDSALYFCASSVRGTTEAFFGQGTRLTVV.

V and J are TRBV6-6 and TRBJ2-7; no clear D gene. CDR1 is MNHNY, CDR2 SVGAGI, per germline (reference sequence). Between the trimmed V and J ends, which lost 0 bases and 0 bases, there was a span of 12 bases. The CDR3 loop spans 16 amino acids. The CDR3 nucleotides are TGTGCCAGCAGTTACTCGGAGACTCTAAGCTCCTACGAGCAGTACTTC. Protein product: CASSYSETLSSYEQYF.

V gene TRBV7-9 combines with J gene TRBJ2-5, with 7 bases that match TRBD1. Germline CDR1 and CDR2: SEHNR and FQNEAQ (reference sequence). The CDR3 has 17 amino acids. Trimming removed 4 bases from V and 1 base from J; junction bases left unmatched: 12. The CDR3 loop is CASSSTRFRGSQETQYF. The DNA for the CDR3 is TGTGCCAGCAGCTCGACCCGTTTCAGGGGGTCCCAAGAGACCCAGTACTTC.

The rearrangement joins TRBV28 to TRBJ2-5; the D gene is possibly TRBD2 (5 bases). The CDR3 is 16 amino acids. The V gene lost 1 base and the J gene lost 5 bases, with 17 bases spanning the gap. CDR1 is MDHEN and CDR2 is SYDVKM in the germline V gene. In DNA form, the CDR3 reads TGTGCCAGCAGTTTATCCAATTCGGGGATCGGTGAGACCCAGTACTTC. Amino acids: CASSLSNSGIGETQYF.

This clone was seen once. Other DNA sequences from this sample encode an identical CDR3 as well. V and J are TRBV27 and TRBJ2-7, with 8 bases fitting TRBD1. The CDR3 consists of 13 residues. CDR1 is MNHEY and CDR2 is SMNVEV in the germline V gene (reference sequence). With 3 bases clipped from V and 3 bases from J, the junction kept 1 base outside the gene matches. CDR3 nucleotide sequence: TGTGCCAGCAGTTTTGACAGGGGCTACGAGCAGTACTTC. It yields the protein CASSFDRGYEQYF.

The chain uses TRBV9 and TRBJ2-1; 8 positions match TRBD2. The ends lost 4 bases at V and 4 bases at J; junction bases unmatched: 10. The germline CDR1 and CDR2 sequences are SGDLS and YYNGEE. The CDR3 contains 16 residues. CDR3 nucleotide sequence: TGTGCCAGCAGCCCCCTACTAGCGGCCGTATACAATGAGCAGTTCTTC. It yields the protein CASSPLLAAVYNEQFF.

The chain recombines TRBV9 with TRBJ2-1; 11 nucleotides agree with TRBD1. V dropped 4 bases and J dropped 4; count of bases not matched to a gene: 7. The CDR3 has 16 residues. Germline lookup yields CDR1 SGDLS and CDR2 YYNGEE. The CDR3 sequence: CASSPWGTGGYNEQFF. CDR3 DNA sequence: TGTGCCAGCAGCCCGTGGGGGACAGGGGGGTACAATGAGCAGTTCTTC.

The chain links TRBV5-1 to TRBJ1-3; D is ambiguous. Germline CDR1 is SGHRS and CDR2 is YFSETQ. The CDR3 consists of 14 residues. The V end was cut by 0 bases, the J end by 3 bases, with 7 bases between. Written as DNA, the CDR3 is TGCGCCAGCAGCTTGGACTTAAGTGGAAACACCATATATTTT. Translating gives CASSLDLSGNTIYF.

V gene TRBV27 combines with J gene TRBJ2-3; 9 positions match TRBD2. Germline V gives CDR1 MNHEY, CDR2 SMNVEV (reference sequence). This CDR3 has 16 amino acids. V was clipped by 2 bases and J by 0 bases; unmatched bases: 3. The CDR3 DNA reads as TGTGCCAGCAGTTTAGGCGGGAGGGTTAGCACAGATACGCAGTATTTT. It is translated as CASSLGGRVSTDTQYF.

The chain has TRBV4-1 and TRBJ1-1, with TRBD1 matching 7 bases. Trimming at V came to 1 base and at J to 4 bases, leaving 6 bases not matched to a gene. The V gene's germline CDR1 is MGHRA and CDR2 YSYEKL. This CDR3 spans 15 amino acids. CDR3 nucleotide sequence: TGCGCCAGCAGCCAAGTGGAAGGGGGCGGCACTGAAGCTTTCTTT. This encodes CASSQVEGGGTEAFF.

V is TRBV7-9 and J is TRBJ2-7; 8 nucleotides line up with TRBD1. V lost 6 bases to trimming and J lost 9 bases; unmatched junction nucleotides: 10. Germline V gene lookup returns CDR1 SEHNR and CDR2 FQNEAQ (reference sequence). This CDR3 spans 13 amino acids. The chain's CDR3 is CASRLDRDLGQYF. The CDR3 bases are TGTGCCAGCAGACTGGACAGGGACCTTGGGCAGTACTTC.

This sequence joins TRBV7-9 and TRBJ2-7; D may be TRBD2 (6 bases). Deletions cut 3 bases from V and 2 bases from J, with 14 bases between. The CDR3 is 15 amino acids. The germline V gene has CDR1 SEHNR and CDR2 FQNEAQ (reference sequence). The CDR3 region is CASSFDGGSAYEQYF. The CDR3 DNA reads TGTGCCAGCAGCTTTGACGGGGGTTCCGCCTACGAGCAGTACTTC.

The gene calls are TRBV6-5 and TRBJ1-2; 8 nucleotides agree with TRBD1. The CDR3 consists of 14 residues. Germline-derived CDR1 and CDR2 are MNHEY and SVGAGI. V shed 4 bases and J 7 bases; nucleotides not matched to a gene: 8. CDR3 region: CASSSLARGLGYTF. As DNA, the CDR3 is TGTGCCAGCAGTTCTTTAGCCAGGGGGCTTGGCTACACCTTC.

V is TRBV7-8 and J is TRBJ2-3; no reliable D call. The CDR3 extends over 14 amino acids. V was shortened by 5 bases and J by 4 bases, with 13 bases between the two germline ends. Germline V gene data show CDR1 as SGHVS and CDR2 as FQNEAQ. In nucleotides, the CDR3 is TGTGCCAGCAGCCCCGAAGTAAATGCAGATACGCAGTATTTT. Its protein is CASSPEVNADTQYF.

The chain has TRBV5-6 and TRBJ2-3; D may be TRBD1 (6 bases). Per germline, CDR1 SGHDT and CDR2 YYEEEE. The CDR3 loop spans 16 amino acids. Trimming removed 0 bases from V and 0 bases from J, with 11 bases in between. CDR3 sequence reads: CASSLARTVSTDTQYF. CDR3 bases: TGTGCCAGCAGCTTGGCCAGGACAGTGAGCACAGATACGCAGTATTTT.

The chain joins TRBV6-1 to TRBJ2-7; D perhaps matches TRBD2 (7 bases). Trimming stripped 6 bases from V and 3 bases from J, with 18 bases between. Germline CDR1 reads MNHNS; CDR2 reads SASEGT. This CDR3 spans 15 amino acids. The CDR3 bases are TGTGCCAGCAGGGGGGGCGGGAGCTTCGGCTACGAGCAGTACTTC. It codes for CASRGGGSFGYEQYF.

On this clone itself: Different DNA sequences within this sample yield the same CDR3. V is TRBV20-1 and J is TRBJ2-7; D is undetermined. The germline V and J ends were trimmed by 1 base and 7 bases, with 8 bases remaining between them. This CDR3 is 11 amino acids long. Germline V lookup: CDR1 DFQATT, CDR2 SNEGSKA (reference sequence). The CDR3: CSARVAGEQYF. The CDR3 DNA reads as TGCAGTGCTAGAGTAGCAGGAGAGCAGTACTTC.

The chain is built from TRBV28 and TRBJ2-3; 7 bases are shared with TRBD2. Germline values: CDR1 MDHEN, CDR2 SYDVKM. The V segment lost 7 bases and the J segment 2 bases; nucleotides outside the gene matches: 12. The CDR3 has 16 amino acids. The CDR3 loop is CASNSLAERLTDTQYF. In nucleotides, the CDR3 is TGTGCCAGCAATTCTCTAGCGGAAAGACTCACAGATACGCAGTATTTT.

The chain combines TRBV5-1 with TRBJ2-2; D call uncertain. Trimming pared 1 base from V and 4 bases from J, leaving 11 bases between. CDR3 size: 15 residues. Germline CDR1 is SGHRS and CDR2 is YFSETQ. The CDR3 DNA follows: TGCGCCAGCAGCTTGTATAATGCGCGCACCGGGGAGCTGTTTTTT. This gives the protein CASSLYNARTGELFF.

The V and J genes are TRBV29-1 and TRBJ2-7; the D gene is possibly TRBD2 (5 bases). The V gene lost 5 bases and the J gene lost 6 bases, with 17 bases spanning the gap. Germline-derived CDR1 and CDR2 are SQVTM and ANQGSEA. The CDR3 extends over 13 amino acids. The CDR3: CSVPGKGWLEQYF. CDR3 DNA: TGCAGCGTTCCCGGGAAAGGCTGGCTCGAGCAGTACTTC.